The rows below give T cell receptor beta chains drawn from one sample of a study of early T cells in non-severe SARS-CoV-2 infection. TCRdb processed the 5' RACE reads anew with MiXCR; each CDR3 protein has one entry. The data hold 60,000 to 65,000 distinct CDR3 sequences, with roughly 8.2% observed a single time. Material: whole blood, obtained at baseline. These receptors originate from an adult who was a healthcare worker with PCR-confirmed SARS-CoV-2 infection or an uninfected control (not recorded which). CDR3s include the opening cysteine and the closing phenylalanine or tryptophan. A D gene is named only where the DNA matches it firmly. Not every row has a clone size; where given, it reads once, few, many or a size class.

v_call	j_call	d_call	clone_size	cdr3_aa	cdr3_nt
TRBV7-6	TRBJ2-1	TRBD2	NA	CASSLGGRAVEQFF	TGTGCCAGCAGCTTAGGGGGGAGGGCCGTTGAGCAGTTCTTC
TRBV3-1	TRBJ2-3	NA	NA	CASSQEPSGGADTQYF	TGTGCCAGCAGCCAAGAGCCCAGCGGAGGGGCAGATACGCAGTATTTT
TRBV3-1	TRBJ2-1	TRBD2	NA	CASSQELGLAGDNEQFF	TGTGCCAGCAGCCAAGAGTTGGGGCTAGCGGGAGACAATGAGCAGTTCTTC
TRBV9	TRBJ2-1	TRBD2	few	CASSVGGLAGNEQFF	TGTGCCAGCAGCGTAGGGGGCCTAGCGGGAAATGAGCAGTTCTTC
TRBV2	TRBJ1-6	NA	many	CASSASRSDNSPLHF	TGTGCCAGCAGCGCTAGCCGGAGTGATAATTCACCCCTCCACTTT
TRBV21-1	TRBJ2-7	NA	NA	CASTPGEVYEQYF	TGTGCCAGCACTCCAGGGGAAGTCTACGAGCAGTACTTC
TRBV7-2	TRBJ2-3	TRBD2	NA	CASSPVGREMESRYF	TGTGCCAGCAGCCCGGTGGGGCGGGAGATGGAATCACGGTATTTT
TRBV7-2	TRBJ2-7	TRBD1	NA	CASSTGQGTSYEQYF	TGTGCCAGCAGCACTGGACAGGGGACCTCCTACGAGCAGTACTTC
TRBV10-3	TRBJ2-3	TRBD1	NA	CAISEWDRGGTDTQYF	TGTGCCATCAGTGAGTGGGACAGGGGTGGCACAGATACGCAGTATTTT
TRBV7-8	TRBJ2-5	TRBD1	many	CASSQFPGQETQYF	TGTGCCAGCAGCCAGTTCCCGGGACAGGAGACCCAGTACTTC
TRBV29-1	TRBJ1-1	NA	many	CSVEDQTATGQDAFF	TGCAGCGTTGAAGATCAGACGGCAACGGGGCAGGATGCTTTCTTT
TRBV20-1	TRBJ2-1	TRBD2	many	CSARSGSQRDEQFF	TGCAGTGCTCGTAGCGGGAGCCAACGCGATGAGCAGTTCTTC
TRBV5-5	TRBJ2-5	NA	many	CASSKSPGETQYF	TGTGCCAGCAGCAAATCTCCGGGGGAGACCCAGTACTTC
TRBV12-5	TRBJ2-3	TRBD2	NA	CASGISGRAGTDTQYF	TGTGCTAGTGGTATTAGCGGGAGAGCTGGTACAGATACGCAGTATTTT
TRBV20-1	TRBJ2-7	NA	NA	CSVATEIVSYEQYF	TGCAGTGTTGCGACCGAGATAGTCTCCTACGAGCAGTACTTC
TRBV20-1	TRBJ2-7	TRBD2	NA	CSAPDPLSGSYEQYF	TGCAGTGCCCCAGACCCCCTTAGCGGGAGCTACGAGCAGTACTTC
TRBV11-2	TRBJ1-6	NA	NA	CASSLVSSPLHF	TGTGCCAGCAGCTTAGTAAGCTCACCCCTCCACTTT
TRBV12-3/TRBV12-4	TRBJ1-2	NA	NA	CASGHRLPNYGYTF	TGTGCCAGCGGACACAGGCTTCCTAACTATGGCTACACCTTC
TRBV19	TRBJ1-3	NA	many	CASSTQRSRGNTIYF	TGTGCCAGTAGTACCCAACGGTCAAGGGGAAACACCATATATTTT
TRBV13	TRBJ2-7	TRBD1	NA	CASSSILDRGEQYF	TGTGCCAGCAGCTCCATACTTGACAGGGGCGAGCAGTACTTC
TRBV12-3/TRBV12-4	TRBJ2-1	NA	NA	CASSLSWNEQFF	TGTGCCAGCAGTTTATCGTGGAATGAGCAGTTCTTC
TRBV29-1	TRBJ2-1	NA	many	CSVEGTVSYNEQFF	TGCAGCGTTGAGGGGACGGTTTCCTACAATGAGCAGTTCTTC
TRBV4-3	TRBJ1-5	NA	NA	CASSQENGNQPQHF	TGCGCCAGCAGCCAAGAGAACGGGAATCAGCCCCAGCATTTT
TRBV7-9	TRBJ2-1	NA	few	CASSTGFVDPEQFF	TGTGCCAGCAGCACAGGGTTTGTAGACCCTGAGCAGTTCTTC
TRBV29-1	TRBJ2-3	NA	NA	CSVGRGVGSADTQYF	TGCAGCGTTGGAAGAGGGGTTGGTTCTGCAGATACGCAGTATTTT
TRBV27	TRBJ2-3	TRBD1	many	CASSYGTGVSDTQYF	TGTGCCAGCAGTTATGGGACAGGGGTTTCAGATACGCAGTATTTT
TRBV7-2	TRBJ2-2	NA	few	CASSYLARGNTGELFF	TGTGCCAGCAGCTACCTAGCAAGGGGGAACACCGGGGAGCTGTTTTTT
TRBV27	TRBJ1-1	NA	NA	CASRPGQNTEAFF	TGTGCCAGCAGGCCCGGACAGAACACTGAAGCTTTCTTT
TRBV29-1	TRBJ1-3	NA	NA	CSVLSTWNTIYF	TGCAGCGTCCTAAGTACCTGGAACACCATATATTTT
TRBV30	TRBJ2-6	TRBD1	NA	CAWSPHRGSGANVLTF	TGTGCCTGGAGTCCCCACAGGGGATCTGGGGCCAACGTCCTGACTTTC
TRBV4-1	TRBJ1-5	NA	few	CASSQETQAGDRQPQHF	TGCGCCAGCAGCCAAGAAACGCAGGCAGGGGATCGACAGCCCCAGCATTTT
TRBV27	TRBJ1-2	NA	many	CASSPSPTQYGYTF	TGTGCCAGCAGTCCATCGCCCACTCAATATGGCTACACCTTC
TRBV11-2	TRBJ1-3	NA	many	CASSFPPTQARGSGNTIYF	TGTGCCAGCAGCTTCCCGCCCACACAGGCCAGGGGTTCCGGAAACACCATATATTTT
TRBV20-1	TRBJ2-7	NA	few	CSARASASYEQYF	TGCAGTGCTAGAGCCTCCGCAAGCTACGAGCAGTACTTC
TRBV7-9	TRBJ2-1	TRBD2	few	CASSPPSGRANEQFF	TGTGCCAGCAGCCCCCCGAGCGGGAGGGCGAATGAGCAGTTCTTC
TRBV19	TRBJ1-2	NA	many	CASSRQAQLGYTF	TGTGCCAGTAGCAGACAGGCCCAGCTGGGCTACACCTTC
TRBV9	TRBJ1-5	NA	many	CASSVGGANQPQHF	TGTGCCAGCAGCGTAGGTGGAGCTAATCAGCCCCAGCATTTT
TRBV10-3	TRBJ2-1	NA	few	CAISESRWDEQFF	TGTGCCATCAGTGAGTCGAGATGGGATGAGCAGTTCTTC
TRBV6-6	TRBJ2-1	TRBD2	NA	CASSFSGSSYNEQLF	TGTGCCAGCAGTTTTAGCGGGAGCTCCTACAATGAGCAGCTCTTC
TRBV7-2	TRBJ1-5	NA	NA	CASSPAGDNQPQHF	TGTGCCAGCAGCCCCGCGGGGGACAATCAGCCCCAACATTTT
TRBV7-2	TRBJ1-1	TRBD1	few	CASRGDSEAFF	TGTGCCAGCAGAGGGGACAGTGAAGCTTTCTTT
TRBV27	TRBJ1-1	NA	many	CASSLAGTPEAFF	TGTGCCAGCAGTTTAGCAGGGACCCCTGAAGCTTTCTTT
TRBV9	TRBJ2-7	TRBD2	NA	CASSGPKTSGSYEQYF	TGTGCCAGCAGCGGCCCCAAGACTAGCGGGAGCTACGAGCAGTACTTC
TRBV7-8	TRBJ2-3	TRBD2	few	CASSLGASGRSDTQYF	TGTGCCAGCAGCTTAGGGGCTAGCGGGAGGTCAGATACGCAGTATTTT
TRBV12-5	TRBJ2-2	NA	NA	CASGLAGGELFF	TGTGCTAGTGGTTTAGCTGGCGGGGAGCTGTTTTTT
TRBV18	TRBJ2-2	NA	many	CASSPLAGGDTGELFF	TGTGCCAGCTCCCCGCTCGCGGGCGGCGACACCGGGGAGCTGTTTTTT
TRBV2	TRBJ2-5	NA	few	CASSDRNQETQYF	TGTGCCAGCAGTGACAGAAACCAAGAGACCCAGTACTTC
TRBV12-3/TRBV12-4	TRBJ1-5	NA	NA	CASSPRTQANQPQHF	TGTGCCAGCAGTCCCCGGACCCAGGCCAATCAGCCCCAGCATTTT
TRBV5-1	TRBJ2-3	TRBD2	many	CASSLTSGSRDTQYF	TGCGCCAGCAGCTTGACTAGCGGGAGTCGTGATACGCAGTATTTT
TRBV5-1	TRBJ1-1	TRBD1	NA	CASSLYLSGQGEAFF	TGCGCCAGCAGCTTGTACTTGTCGGGACAGGGGGAAGCTTTCTTT
TRBV7-8	TRBJ2-4	NA	many	CASSQTALLAKNIQYF	TGTGCCAGCAGCCAAACCGCGCTCTTAGCCAAAAACATTCAGTACTTC
TRBV12-3/TRBV12-4	TRBJ1-2	NA	few	CASSPGTVESYTF	TGTGCCAGCAGCCCCGGCACAGTCGAGAGCTACACCTTC
TRBV6-1	TRBJ1-2	NA	few	CASSERAGAYGYTF	TGTGCCAGCAGTGAACGGGCAGGCGCCTATGGCTACACCTTC
TRBV27	TRBJ2-7	NA	many	CASSLVAGFDEQYF	TGTGCCAGCAGTTTAGTTGCAGGGTTCGACGAGCAGTACTTC